This TCR beta chain comes out of a study of Ad26.COV2.S vaccination and SARS-CoV-2 variants. A few counts support this clone. The method was immunoSEQ multiplex PCR; TCRdb's version includes in-frame clones alone and lacks a portion of them. The sample consists of roughly 410,000 clones, under 90% of them appearing once. The CDR3 spans 16 residues. V lost 3 bases and J lost 4; bases outside the gene matches: 6. Germline V gene lookup returns CDR1 SGHNT and CDR2 YYREEE (reference sequence). Treatment indicated: over 15 received Ad26.COV2.S at low or high dose, single or two shots; about 5 received placebo; per-sample allocation not given. Day 63 after the first injection of vaccine or placebo was the sampling time. What was given as vaccine was an Ad26 vector encoding Wuhan-strain SARS-CoV-2 spike.

This chain links TRBV5-4 with TRBJ2-2; TRBD1 aligns across 10 bases. Here the sequenced sample was peripheral blood, taken in a trial of Ad26.COV2.S vaccine versus placebo. The sequence came from a person aged 18-65 years who received the Ad26.COV2.S COVID-19 vaccine or a placebo. DNA for the CDR3: TGTGCCAGCAGCTACGGGGGACAGGGGATCACCGGGGAGCTGTTTTTT. Protein sequence: CASSYGGQGITGELFF.